One T cell receptor (beta chain) is described in this entry. Its antigen is not identified. The CDR3 contains 12 residues. Trimming left V 5 bases short and J 5 bases short, with 6 bases between. From germline, CDR1 is MNHEY and CDR2 SVGEGT. A quantitative 5'-RACE method, one with molecular barcodes, was used to make TCR beta libraries. TCRdb re-called the 5' RACE reads through MiXCR, storing one row per CDR3 protein. The data contain fewer than 500,000 distinct CDR3 sequences, approximately 20% of them seen just once; the ten biggest clones take up about 16%. This sample stems from a study of CD8 T cells in ankylosing spondylitis. Study results and limitations: Several of the motif variants were reported before in synovial fluid and blood from reactive arthritis. Clones linked to disease, bearing a CD8+ phenotype, were relatively rare in peripheral blood. Disease-associated clones were reportedly significantly overrepresented in matched ankylosing spondylitis synovial fluid. Seemingly distinctive of ankylosing spondylitis blood was a TCR beta motif formed by eight highly homologous variants.

The receptor was isolated from a male donor with ankylosing spondylitis. Sequenced sample: blood, either unsorted or a sorted T cell fraction (not recorded which). This sequence joins TRBV6-2 or TRBV6-3 and TRBJ2-2; D is undetermined. CDR3 protein: CASSPQTGELFF. CDR3 sequence (DNA): TGTGCCAGCAGTCCCCAAACCGGGGAGCTGTTTTTT.